This entry lists 19 T cell receptor beta chains sequenced from one sample in a study of cytomegalovirus exposure and HLA in healthy donors. PCR employed 60 Vbeta and 13 Jbeta primers. Clones were sequenced by immunoSEQ multiplex PCR, and TCRdb holds only the in-frame ones, with some missing. The sample records 150,000 to 200,000 clones, roughly 87% being singletons. Sequenced material: PBMCs. The receptors originated from a boy aged 2 to 9 in good health and CMV-seronegative.

The rearrangement joins TRBV7-9 to TRBJ2-3; D is undetermined. The germline V and J ends were trimmed by 4 bases and 6 bases, with 11 bases remaining between them. The CDR3 is 13 amino acids. The V gene's germline CDR1 is SEHNR and CDR2 FQNEAQ (reference sequence). CDR3: CASSSPNADTQYF. The DNA of the CDR3 is TGTGCCAGCAGCTCCCCCAACGCGGATACGCAGTATTTT.

The gene calls are TRBV6-5 and TRBJ1-2; no firm D call. CDR3 length: 14 residues. Germline CDR1 reads MNHEY; CDR2 reads SVGAGI. V was shortened by 4 bases and J by 3 bases, with 12 bases between the two germline ends. Here the CDR3 DNA reads TGTGCCAGCAGTTTAGACCAGGAGGACTATGGCTACACCTTC. It yields the protein CASSLDQEDYGYTF.

The gene calls are TRBV5-4 and TRBJ1-1; D might be TRBD1 (5 bases). Trimming pared 0 bases from V and 4 bases from J, leaving 16 bases between. The CDR3 spans 16 residues. The V gene's germline CDR1 is SGHNT and CDR2 YYREEE (reference sequence). The CDR3 nucleotides are TGTGCCAGCAGCTTGGGGGGGGGAGGATGGAGCACTGAAGCTTTCTTT. It specifies CASSLGGGGWSTEAFF. Using reference TRBV5-4 and TRBJ1-1 for the parts outside the CDR3, the full variable domain is ETGVTQSPTHLIKTRGQQVTLRCSSQSGHNTVSWYQQALGQGPQFIFQYYREEENGRGNFPPRFSGLQFPNYSSELNVNALELDDSALYLCASSLGGGGWSTEAFFGQGTRLTVV.

The chain has TRBV6-6 and TRBJ1-1, with D hard to call. Germline V gene data show CDR1 as MNHNY and CDR2 as SVGAGI (reference sequence). This CDR3 spans 15 amino acids. The ends were cut back, 5 bases at V and 3 bases at J, with 16 bases in the middle. This CDR3 reads CASSHRGNRDTEAFF. The CDR3 nucleotides read TGTGCCAGCAGTCATAGAGGGAACCGGGACACTGAAGCTTTCTTT.

This clone was found a few times. The CDR3, as DNA: TGTGCCAGCAGCTTAGTAACAGGGTATGAAGCTTTCTTT. It is translated as CASSLVTGYEAFF. The rearrangement links TRBV7-9 to TRBJ1-1, with D possibly matching TRBD1 (6 bases). The germline CDR1 and CDR2 sequences are SEHNR and FQNEAQ (reference sequence). Between the trimmed V and J ends, which lost 1 base and 7 bases, there was a span of 10 bases. CDR3 length equals 13 residues.

The chain joins TRBV30 to TRBJ1-5, with D perhaps matching TRBD1 (5 bases). Germline CDR1 GTSNPN, CDR2 SVGIG (reference sequence). Trimming removed 1 base from V and 5 bases from J, with 15 bases in between. CDR3 length equals 15 residues. The CDR3 sequence is CAWSAPGRPDQPQHF. The CDR3 DNA follows: TGTGCCTGGAGTGCCCCAGGGAGGCCCGATCAGCCCCAGCATTTT.

The chain is built from TRBV5-1 and TRBJ2-3; a weak D match, TRBD1 (5 bases). The CDR3 totals 15 residues. CDR1 and CDR2 (germline): SGHRS, YFSETQ. The germline V and J ends were trimmed by 0 bases and 1 base, with 9 bases remaining between them. As DNA, the CDR3 is TGCGCCAGCAGCTTGGTAGGGGCGGGCACAGATACGCAGTATTTT. Translating it yields CASSLVGAGTDTQYF.

The chain has TRBV29-1 and TRBJ1-1; 7 bases are shared with TRBD1. The J segment lost 0 bases and the V segment lost 6 bases, leaving 4 bases of the junction unmatched. CDR3 length: 13 amino acids. Germline assignment: CDR1 SQVTM and CDR2 ANQGSEA. In DNA, the CDR3 is TGCAGCGTAGAGGGACAGATGAACACTGAAGCTTTCTTT. Residues: CSVEGQMNTEAFF.

V is TRBV19 and J is TRBJ2-1; 13 bases line up with TRBD2. V shed 3 bases, J shed 6 bases, and the junction held 8 bases outside the gene matches. Germline values: CDR1 LNHDA, CDR2 SQIVND (reference sequence). This CDR3 has 17 amino acids. CDR3 sequence reads: CASSMFVGLAGSNEQFF. The CDR3, as DNA: TGTGCCAGTAGTATGTTTGTGGGACTAGCGGGGAGCAATGAGCAGTTCTTC.

This chain links TRBV5-1 with TRBJ2-1; tentative D call: TRBD1 (6 bases). The CDR3 runs to 14 residues. Germline V lookup: CDR1 SGHRS, CDR2 YFSETQ. V was cut by 2 bases and J by 5 bases, with 11 bases left in between. The CDR3 spells CASSLQGSDNEQFF. The DNA of the CDR3 is TGCGCCAGCAGCTTACAGGGTTCCGACAATGAGCAGTTCTTC.

This chain uses TRBV7-9 with TRBJ1-2; TRBD1 is a possible D gene (5 bases). V shed 8 bases and J shed 8 bases, with 18 bases lying between them. CDR3 length: 13 residues. Per the germline V gene, CDR1 is SEHNR and CDR2 is FQNEAQ (reference sequence). Here the CDR3 reads CASPGGAGMGYTF. The CDR3 DNA reads TGTGCCAGCCCCGGAGGGGCAGGGATGGGCTACACCTTC.

The J gene is TRBJ1-2, the V gene TRBV6-1, with TRBD1 matching over 7 bases. J lost 6 bases, V lost 4 bases, and 11 bases had no gene match. The CDR3 has 15 amino acids. Germline V gives CDR1 MNHNS, CDR2 SASEGT. In DNA form, the CDR3 reads TGTGCCAGCAGTGGACCGAAAGACCAGGGGGATGGCTACACCTTC. Translated: CASSGPKDQGDGYTF.

The rearrangement joins TRBV7-9 to TRBJ1-1; D uncertain. Germline V gene data show CDR1 as SEHNR and CDR2 as FQNEAQ (reference sequence). The CDR3 consists of 13 residues. V lost 4 bases and J 5 bases, leaving 11 bases between the germline ends. As DNA, the CDR3 is TGTGCCAGCAGCTCACAGATAGAGACTGAAGCTTTCTTT. The encoded protein is CASSSQIETEAFF.

This chain uses TRBV18 with TRBJ1-2; D gene unclear. Per germline, CDR1 KGHSH and CDR2 LQKENI. V was trimmed by 2 bases and J by 5 bases, leaving 9 bases between them. The CDR3 sequence is 13 residues long. This CDR3 reads CASSPRGEYGYTF. In DNA form, the CDR3 reads TGTGCCAGCTCACCAAGAGGCGAGTATGGCTACACCTTC.

The count of this clone is one. The V and J genes are TRBV7-9 and TRBJ1-2; 7 bases are a match to TRBD1. The CDR3 runs to 17 residues. V shed 5 bases and J 4 bases; nucleotides not matched to a gene: 16. The germline V gene encodes CDR1 SEHNR and CDR2 FQNEAQ (reference sequence). The CDR3 DNA follows: TGTGCCAGCAGCACCATCAGGGAGACAGGGACCTCCTATGGCTACACCTTC. Its translation: CASSTIRETGTSYGYTF. Full variable domain (missing parts from reference TRBV7-9 and TRBJ1-2): DTGVSQNPRHKITKRGQNVTFRCDPISEHNRLYWYRQTLGQGPEFLTYFQNEAQLEKSRLLSDRFSAERPKGSFSTLEIQRTEQGDSAMYLCASSTIRETGTSYGYTFGSGTRLTVV.

The chain employs TRBV30 and TRBJ2-5; D might be TRBD1 (5 bases). Trimming removed 7 bases at V and 4 bases at J, with 13 bases between. This CDR3 spans 12 amino acids. The germline V gene has CDR1 GTSNPN and CDR2 SVGIG (reference sequence). CDR3 DNA: TGTGCCTCCACCAGGGTGGGAGAGACCCAGTACTTC. This codes for CASTRVGETQYF.

This chain joins TRBV10-2 and TRBJ2-1; possible D gene TRBD1, 6 bases. The germline gives CDR1 WSHSY, CDR2 SAAADI. The CDR3 runs to 14 residues. The V and J ends lost 4 bases and 8 bases respectively, with 15 bases between them. CDR3 coding DNA: TGCGCCAGCAGTGGGAAGTTACAGGGATATGAGCAGTTCTTC. Translating it yields CASSGKLQGYEQFF.

CDR3 DNA: TGCGCCAGCAGTAAGGGGGACAATCAGCCCCAGCATTTT. As protein: CASSKGDNQPQHF. The gene calls are TRBV23-1 and TRBJ1-5, with D possibly TRBD1 on 6 matching bases. TRBV23-1 is filed as an ORF, its function uncertain. The CDR3 spans 13 residues. V gave up 5 bases and J gave up 3 bases, with 8 bases separating them.

The chain carries TRBV6-5 and TRBJ1-6; D remains ambiguous. Germline CDR1 MNHEY, CDR2 SVGAGI. This CDR3 is built from 14 residues. V was clipped by 7 bases and J by 6 bases, with 13 bases between them. CDR3 in amino acids: CASMVGELNSPLHF. For the CDR3, the DNA is TGTGCCAGCATGGTTGGGGAGCTTAATTCACCCCTCCACTTT.